Presented here are 3 T cell receptor beta chains from one specimen sequenced in a study of blood T cell repertoires in COVID-19. Some clones are missing from TCRdb's copy, which holds only in-frame ones; the method was immunoSEQ multiplex PCR. Here the sample spans about 110,000 clones, about 88% being singletons. Sequences were obtained from peripheral blood. These receptors all come from a woman in her forties or fifties with acute or convalescent COVID-19.

The chain carries TRBV19 and TRBJ1-5; 10 bases line up with TRBD1. This CDR3 region has 16 residues. Trimming removed 4 bases from V and 4 bases from J; junction bases left unmatched: 7. The germline V gene encodes CDR1 LNHDA and CDR2 SQIVND (reference sequence). DNA for the CDR3: TGTGCCAGTAGTAATTCGACAGGGGGCAGGAATCAGCCCCAGCATTTT. Translation: CASSNSTGGRNQPQHF.

The rearrangement links TRBV29-1 to TRBJ2-7, with 7 bases lining up with TRBD1. Germline lookup yields CDR1 SQVTM and CDR2 ANQGSEA. The trim removed 1 base at V and 3 bases at J, leaving 6 bases unmatched. CDR3 length: 14 amino acids. CDR3 sequence reads: CSVEGSDRSYEQYF. The DNA for the CDR3 is TGCAGCGTTGAAGGTTCGGACAGGAGCTACGAGCAGTACTTC.

The chain recombines TRBV27 with TRBJ2-1; a possible D gene is TRBD1 (5 bases). Germline-derived CDR1 and CDR2 are MNHEY and SMNVEV (reference sequence). V was trimmed by 7 bases and J by 0 bases, leaving 13 bases between them. The CDR3 is 15 residues long. The CDR3 loop reads CASTLGASSYNEQFF. CDR3 bases: TGTGCCAGCACCTTAGGGGCAAGCTCCTACAATGAGCAGTTCTTC.